A selection of T cell receptor beta chains follows, all from one sample in a study of identical twins. TCRdb re-called the 5' RACE reads with MiXCR, one entry per CDR3 protein. The profile shows 500,000 to 700,000 distinct CDR3 sequences, 7.1% of them singletons. This sample also belongs to another study, concerning yellow fever vaccine responses in identical twins.

Sequences were obtained from PBMCs. These receptors were obtained from a woman in her late teens or twenties in good health. Each CDR3 is given with its conserved first and last residue. Each record gives: CDR3 protein, CDR3 DNA, D gene, V gene, J gene, clone size. D genes are given only for firm matches. Expanded clones are given a class, and other clones once, few, many or no size at all.

CDR3: CASSYSGGMGTQYF; DNA: TGTGCCAGCAGTTACTCAGGGGGCATGGGTACGCAGTATTTT; D: TRBD1; V: TRBV6-2/TRBV6-3; J: TRBJ2-3; size: .
CDR3: CSVELAGVAKNIQYF; DNA: TGCAGCGTTGAATTGGCAGGGGTGGCCAAAAACATTCAGTACTTC; D: .; V: TRBV29-1; J: TRBJ2-4; size: .
CDR3: CASSLLSGKETQYF; DNA: TGCGCCAGCAGCTTGTTATCCGGCAAAGAGACCCAGTACTTC; D: .; V: TRBV5-1; J: TRBJ2-5; size: .
CDR3: CSARTGNGNTIYF; DNA: TGCAGTGCTCGGACAGGGAATGGAAACACCATATATTTT; D: TRBD1; V: TRBV20-1; J: TRBJ1-3; size: .
CDR3: CASSQSREQANEQFF; DNA: TGCGCCAGCAGTCAATCCCGAGAACAGGCCAATGAGCAGTTCTTC; D: .; V: TRBV23-1; J: TRBJ2-1; size: few
CDR3: CASSLRERGSEQFF; DNA: TGTGCCAGCAGCCTCCGGGAAAGGGGGAGTGAGCAGTTCTTC; D: .; V: TRBV5-5; J: TRBJ2-1; size: few
CDR3: CASSLARSVERSSTDTQYF; DNA: TGTGCCAGCAGCTTAGCGCGAAGCGTCGAGAGAAGTTCCACAGATACGCAGTATTTT; D: .; V: TRBV7-2; J: TRBJ2-3; size: few
CDR3: CASSEPGPSPDTQYF; DNA: TGTGCCAGCAGCGAGCCGGGACCCAGCCCAGATACGCAGTATTTT; D: .; V: TRBV7-9; J: TRBJ2-3; size: .
CDR3: CASSLNGGGAGNEQFF; DNA: TGCGCCAGCAGCTTGAATGGCGGGGGGGCCGGGAATGAGCAGTTCTTC; D: TRBD2; V: TRBV5-1; J: TRBJ2-1; size: few
CDR3: CASSPVVLPAGSTDTQYF; DNA: TGTGCCAGCAGCCCCGTTGTTCTACCCGCAGGTAGCACAGATACGCAGTATTTT; D: .; V: TRBV11-2; J: TRBJ2-3; size: many
CDR3: CASSSGQQLAKNIQYF; DNA: TGTGCCAGCAGTTCTGGACAACAACTAGCCAAAAACATTCAGTACTTC; D: .; V: TRBV11-2; J: TRBJ2-4; size: few
CDR3: CATSRDIGPSTDTQYF; DNA: TGTGCCACCAGCAGAGATATTGGGCCGAGCACAGATACGCAGTATTTT; D: .; V: TRBV15; J: TRBJ2-3; size: many
CDR3: CASGRVSTEAFF; DNA: TGTGCCAGCGGCAGGGTGAGCACTGAAGCTTTCTTT; D: .; V: TRBV6-5; J: TRBJ1-1; size: .
CDR3: CSARDTTGNTEAFF; DNA: TGCAGTGCTAGAGATACGACAGGGAACACTGAAGCTTTCTTT; D: .; V: TRBV20-1; J: TRBJ1-1; size: few
CDR3: CASSLAGGNNEQFF; DNA: TGTGCCAGCAGCTTAGCGGGGGGTAACAATGAGCAGTTCTTC; D: .; V: TRBV7-9; J: TRBJ2-1; size: many
CDR3: CASTLGQGREKLFF; DNA: TGTGCCAGCACCTTAGGACAGGGTCGTGAAAAACTGTTTTTT; D: TRBD1; V: TRBV6-1; J: TRBJ1-4; size: few
CDR3: CASSLEQGNSYEQYF; DNA: TGCGCCAGCAGCTTGGAACAGGGCAACTCCTACGAGCAGTACTTC; D: .; V: TRBV5-1; J: TRBJ2-7; size: many
CDR3: CASSTFSGSTDTQYF; DNA: TGTGCCAGCAGCACCTTTAGCGGGAGCACAGATACGCAGTATTTT; D: TRBD2; V: TRBV6-1; J: TRBJ2-3; size: .
CDR3: CASSDGTARPLHF; DNA: TGTGCCAGCAGTGATGGGACAGCTAGACCCCTCCACTTT; D: TRBD1; V: TRBV25-1; J: TRBJ1-6; size: few
CDR3: CASTLRGTSRNNEQFF; DNA: TGTGCCAGCACCCTAAGGGGGACTAGCAGAAACAATGAGCAGTTCTTC; D: TRBD2; V: TRBV7-9; J: TRBJ2-1; size: many
CDR3: CASSQKRGGTGELFF; DNA: TGCGCCAGCAGCCAGAAGCGGGGGGGCACCGGGGAGCTGTTTTTT; D: TRBD2; V: TRBV4-1; J: TRBJ2-2; size: many
CDR3: CASSLDRSFYGYTF; DNA: TGTGCCAGCAGCTTGGACAGGTCCTTTTATGGCTACACCTTC; D: .; V: TRBV5-4; J: TRBJ1-2; size: .
CDR3: CASSQGGISTGYTF; DNA: TGTGCCAGCAGCCAAGGGGGTATTTCAACTGGCTACACCTTC; D: .; V: TRBV14; J: TRBJ1-2; size: .
CDR3: CASSLAPLRLMSTGELFF; DNA: TGTGCCAGCAGCTTAGCGCCCCTCCGACTGATGAGTACCGGGGAGCTGTTTTTT; D: .; V: TRBV7-2; J: TRBJ2-2; size: .
CDR3: CASSMPSANTGELFF; DNA: TGCGCCAGCAGCATGCCCAGCGCGAACACCGGGGAGCTGTTTTTT; D: .; V: TRBV5-1; J: TRBJ2-2; size: .
CDR3: CASSPPGATGRSGANVLTF; DNA: TGTGCCAGCAGTCCCCCCGGGGCGACAGGTCGCTCTGGGGCCAACGTCCTGACTTTC; D: .; V: TRBV28; J: TRBJ2-6; size: few
CDR3: CASSAGSVNTEAFF; DNA: TGTGCCAGCAGCGCAGGATCGGTGAACACTGAAGCTTTCTTT; D: .; V: TRBV3-1; J: TRBJ1-1; size: many
CDR3: CSVVRGPGNTEAFF; DNA: TGCAGCGTTGTTAGGGGGCCGGGAAACACTGAAGCTTTCTTT; D: TRBD1; V: TRBV29-1; J: TRBJ1-1; size: few
CDR3: CASRQGTGSSYEQYF; DNA: TGTGCCAGCAGGCAAGGGACGGGAAGCTCCTACGAGCAGTACTTC; D: .; V: TRBV27; J: TRBJ2-7; size: few
CDR3: CASSKVGRDTGELFF; DNA: TGTGCCAGCAGCAAGGTCGGGAGAGACACCGGGGAGCTGTTTTTT; D: .; V: TRBV9; J: TRBJ2-2; size: .
CDR3: CASSPRTSGGNTDTQYF; DNA: TGTGCCAGCTCACCAAGGACTAGCGGGGGCAACACAGATACGCAGTATTTT; D: TRBD2; V: TRBV18; J: TRBJ2-3; size: few
CDR3: CASSQKMTSSSGANVLTF; DNA: TGTGCCAGCAGCCAAAAAATGACTAGCAGCTCTGGGGCCAACGTCCTGACTTTC; D: TRBD2; V: TRBV14; J: TRBJ2-6; size: few
CDR3: CASSPGRGYGYTF; DNA: TGTGCCAGCAGTCCCGGCAGGGGCTATGGCTACACCTTC; D: .; V: TRBV6-1; J: TRBJ1-2; size: many
CDR3: CASSPQGIQSNEQFF; DNA: TGTGCCAGCTCACCACAGGGGATTCAGAGTAATGAGCAGTTCTTC; D: .; V: TRBV18; J: TRBJ2-1; size: .
CDR3: CSASNRGRGQYF; DNA: TGCAGTGCTAGTAACAGGGGGCGAGGGCAGTATTTT; D: TRBD1; V: TRBV20-1; J: TRBJ2-3; size: .
CDR3: CASSSYKGGQETQYF; DNA: TGTGCCAGCAGTTCGTACAAGGGGGGCCAAGAGACCCAGTACTTC; D: .; V: TRBV6-5; J: TRBJ2-5; size: many
CDR3: CASSQAGVETQYF; DNA: TGTGCCAGCAGCCAAGCGGGAGTGGAGACCCAGTACTTC; D: TRBD2; V: TRBV4-1; J: TRBJ2-5; size: many
CDR3: CASSPGQGARYNEQFF; DNA: TGTGCCAGCAGCCCCGGACAGGGGGCGAGGTACAATGAGCAGTTCTTC; D: TRBD1; V: TRBV12-3/TRBV12-4; J: TRBJ2-1; size: many
CDR3: CASSPLLDSGANVLTF; DNA: TGTGCCAGCAGTCCACTATTAGACTCTGGGGCCAACGTCCTGACTTTC; D: .; V: TRBV27; J: TRBJ2-6; size: .